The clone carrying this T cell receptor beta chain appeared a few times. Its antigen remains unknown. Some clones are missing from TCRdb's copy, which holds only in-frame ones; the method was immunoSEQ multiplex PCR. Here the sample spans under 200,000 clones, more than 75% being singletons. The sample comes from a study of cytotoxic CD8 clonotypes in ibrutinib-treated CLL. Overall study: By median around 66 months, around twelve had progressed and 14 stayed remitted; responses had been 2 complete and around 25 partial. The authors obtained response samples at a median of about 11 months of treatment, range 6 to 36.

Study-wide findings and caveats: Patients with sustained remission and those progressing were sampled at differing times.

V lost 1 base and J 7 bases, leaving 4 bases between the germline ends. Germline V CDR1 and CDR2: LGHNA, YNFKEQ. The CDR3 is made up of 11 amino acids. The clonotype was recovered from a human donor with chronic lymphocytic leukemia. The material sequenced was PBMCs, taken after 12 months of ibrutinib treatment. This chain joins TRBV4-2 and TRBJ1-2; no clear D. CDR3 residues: CASSQAGGYTF. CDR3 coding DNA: TGTGCCAGCAGCCAAGCGGGTGGCTACACCTTC.